This record concerns one T cell receptor beta chain sequence. The CDR3 is 15 amino acids. V shed 4 bases and J shed 1 base, with 15 bases lying between them. Germline V gene sequence: CDR1 SGDLS, CDR2 YYNGEE. RNA transcripts provided the source from which TCR beta CDR3 regions were amplified. Researchers ran a first-round RT-PCR on the TCR CDR3 using the HTBI primer set. TCRdb used MiXCR to reprocess the multiplex PCR reads, holding one entry per CDR3 protein. This sample yields approximately 630,000 distinct CDR3 sequences, of which around 15% are seen a single time; around 4% belongs to the top ten. This record comes from a study of T cells in Graves' hyperthyroidism and ophthalmopathy.

The sequenced sample was blood. The sequence came from a woman in her 30s with Graves' hyperthyroidism. The chain links TRBV9 to TRBJ2-7, with D maybe TRBD2 (6 bases). The CDR3: CASSFGIAESYEQYF. The CDR3 DNA reads as TGTGCCAGCAGCTTTGGAATAGCGGAATCCTACGAGCAGTACTTC.